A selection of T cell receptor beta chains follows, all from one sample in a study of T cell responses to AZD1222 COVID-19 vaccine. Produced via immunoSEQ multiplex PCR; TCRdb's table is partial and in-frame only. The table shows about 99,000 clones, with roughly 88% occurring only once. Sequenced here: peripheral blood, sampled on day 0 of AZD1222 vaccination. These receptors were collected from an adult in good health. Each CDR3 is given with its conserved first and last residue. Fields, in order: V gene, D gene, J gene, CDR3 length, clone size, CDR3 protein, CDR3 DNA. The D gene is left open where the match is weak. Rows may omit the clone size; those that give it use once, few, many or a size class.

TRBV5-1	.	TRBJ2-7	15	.	CASSFLTGSSYEQYF	TGCGCCAGCAGCTTCCTGACCGGAAGCTCCTACGAGCAGTACTTC
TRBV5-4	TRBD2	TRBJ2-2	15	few	CASSSVSGMGGELFF	TGTGCCAGCAGCTCCGTCAGCGGGATGGGCGGGGAGCTGTTTTTT
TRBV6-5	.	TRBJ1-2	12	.	CASREGGGGYTF	TGTGCCAGCAGGGAGGGGGGAGGAGGCTACACCTTC
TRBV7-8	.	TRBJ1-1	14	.	CASSLAGMNTEAFF	TGTGCCAGCAGCTTGGCGGGGATGAACACTGAAGCTTTCTTT
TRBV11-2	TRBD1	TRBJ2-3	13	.	CASSRQGSDTQYF	TGTGCCAGCAGTCGACAGGGTTCAGATACGCAGTATTTT
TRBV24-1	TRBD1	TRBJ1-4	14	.	CATSDPGQGEKLFF	TGTGCCACCAGTGACCCTGGACAGGGGGAAAAACTGTTTTTT
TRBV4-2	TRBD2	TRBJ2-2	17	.	CASRSGTSGGGTGELFF	TGTGCCAGCAGATCCGGGACTAGCGGGGGCGGGACCGGGGAGCTGTTTTTT
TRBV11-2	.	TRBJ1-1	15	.	CASSLDLGTNTEAFF	TGTGCCAGCAGCTTAGATTTGGGCACGAACACTGAAGCTTTCTTT
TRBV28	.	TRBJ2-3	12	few	CASRGSTDTQYF	TGTGCCAGCCGGGGGAGCACAGATACGCAGTATTTT
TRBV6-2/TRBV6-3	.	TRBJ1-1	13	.	CASSYGQNTEAFF	TGTGCCAGCAGTTACGGGCAGAACACTGAAGCTTTCTTT
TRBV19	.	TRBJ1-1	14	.	CASSIAGGNTEAFF	TGTGCCAGTAGTATAGCGGGCGGGAACACTGAAGCTTTCTTT
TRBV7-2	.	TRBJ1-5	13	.	CASSTAPHQPQHF	TGTGCCAGCAGCACCGCCCCTCATCAGCCCCAGCATTTT
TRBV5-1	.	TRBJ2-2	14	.	CATRYTVNTGELFF	TGCGCCACCAGATATACGGTTAACACCGGGGAGCTGTTTTTT
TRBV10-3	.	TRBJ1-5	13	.	CAISEGNIQPQHF	TGTGCCATCAGTGAGGGGAATATTCAGCCCCAGCATTTT
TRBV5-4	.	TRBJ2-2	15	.	CASSLGGAGAGELFF	TGTGCCAGCAGCTTGGGGGGGGCGGGGGCCGGGGAGCTGTTTTTT
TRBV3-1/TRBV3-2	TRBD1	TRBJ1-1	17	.	CASSPTPGQGQNTEAFF	TGTGCCAGCAGCCCTACCCCGGGACAGGGACAGAACACTGAAGCTTTCTTT
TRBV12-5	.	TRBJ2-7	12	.	CASGTTSYEQYF	TGTGCTAGTGGTACAACTTCCTACGAGCAGTACTTC
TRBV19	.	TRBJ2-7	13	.	CASSRQISYEQYF	TGTGCCAGTAGTAGGCAGATCTCCTACGAGCAGTACTTC
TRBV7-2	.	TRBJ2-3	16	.	CASSTVGGILTDTQYF	TGTGCCAGCAGCACAGTGGGGGGAATTCTCACAGATACGCAGTATTTT
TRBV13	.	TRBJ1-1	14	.	CASSSSRSNTEAFF	TGTGCCAGCAGCTCAAGCAGATCGAACACTGAAGCTTTCTTT
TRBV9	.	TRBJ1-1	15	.	CASSAKLSGNTEAFF	TGTGCCAGCAGCGCTAAATTATCAGGGAACACTGAAGCTTTCTTT
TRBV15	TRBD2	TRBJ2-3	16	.	CATSLGTSGLFGTQYF	TGTGCCACCAGCCTGGGGACTAGCGGGCTGTTTGGTACGCAGTATTTT